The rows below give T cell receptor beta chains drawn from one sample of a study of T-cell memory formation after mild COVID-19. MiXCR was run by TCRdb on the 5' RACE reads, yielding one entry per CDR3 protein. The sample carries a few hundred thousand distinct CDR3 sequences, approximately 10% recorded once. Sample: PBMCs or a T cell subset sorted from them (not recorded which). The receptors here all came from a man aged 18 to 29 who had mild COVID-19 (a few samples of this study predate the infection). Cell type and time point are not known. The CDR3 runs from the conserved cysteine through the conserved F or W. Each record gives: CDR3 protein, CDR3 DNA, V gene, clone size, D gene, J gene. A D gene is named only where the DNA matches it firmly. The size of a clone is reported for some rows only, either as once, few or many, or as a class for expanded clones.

CDR3 protein: CASRDFKLSGSPPYGYTF; CDR3 DNA: TGTGCCAGCAGAGACTTTAAACTCTCAGGTTCCCCTCCTTATGGCTACACCTTC; V gene: TRBV9; clone size: few; D gene: NA; J gene: TRBJ1-2
CDR3 protein: CASSSSPDISEETQYF; CDR3 DNA: TGTGCCAGCAGTTCTAGTCCGGACATTTCCGAAGAGACCCAGTACTTC; V gene: TRBV6-2/TRBV6-3; clone size: few; D gene: NA; J gene: TRBJ2-5
CDR3 protein: CASSQDNVATGEAFF; CDR3 DNA: TGTGCCAGCAGCCAAGATAATGTGGCTACAGGGGAAGCTTTCTTT; V gene: TRBV3-1; clone size: few; D gene: NA; J gene: TRBJ1-1
CDR3 protein: CASSPGWAGPNTDTQYF; CDR3 DNA: TGTGCCAGCAGCCCCGGGTGGGCGGGGCCCAACACAGATACGCAGTATTTT; V gene: TRBV7-8; clone size: few; D gene: NA; J gene: TRBJ2-3
CDR3 protein: CSAPRSHFKNIQYF; CDR3 DNA: TGCAGCGCCCCAAGGAGCCATTTCAAAAACATTCAGTACTTC; V gene: TRBV29-1; clone size: NA; D gene: NA; J gene: TRBJ2-4
CDR3 protein: CSVVSSGDYNEQFF; CDR3 DNA: TGCAGCGTTGTTTCTAGCGGGGACTACAATGAGCAGTTCTTC; V gene: TRBV29-1; clone size: few; D gene: TRBD2; J gene: TRBJ2-1
CDR3 protein: CATSDQQGQAFTGELFF; CDR3 DNA: TGTGCCACCAGTGACCAACAGGGGCAGGCCTTCACCGGGGAGCTGTTTTTT; V gene: TRBV24-1; clone size: NA; D gene: TRBD1; J gene: TRBJ2-2
CDR3 protein: CATSPAPGQGLLISNTGELFF; CDR3 DNA: TGTGCCACCAGCCCCGCCCCGGGACAGGGGCTCCTCATCTCGAACACCGGGGAGCTGTTTTTT; V gene: TRBV24-1; clone size: few; D gene: TRBD1; J gene: TRBJ2-2
CDR3 protein: CASSPRSSGWGTDTQYF; CDR3 DNA: TGTGCCAGCAGTCCGCGATCTAGCGGTTGGGGCACAGATACGCAGTATTTT; V gene: TRBV12-3/TRBV12-4; clone size: NA; D gene: TRBD2; J gene: TRBJ2-3
CDR3 protein: CAITGSGTEAFF; CDR3 DNA: TGTGCCATCACGGGGTCTGGGACTGAAGCTTTCTTT; V gene: TRBV10-3; clone size: few; D gene: NA; J gene: TRBJ1-1
CDR3 protein: CASSHYQGTDTQYF; CDR3 DNA: TGCGCCAGCAGCCATTATCAGGGGACAGATACGCAGTATTTT; V gene: TRBV4-1; clone size: few; D gene: NA; J gene: TRBJ2-3
CDR3 protein: CASRRQYLGSNQPQHF; CDR3 DNA: TGTGCCAGCAGACGCCAATACCTCGGGAGCAATCAGCCCCAGCATTTT; V gene: TRBV28; clone size: NA; D gene: NA; J gene: TRBJ1-5
CDR3 protein: CASTLAGTDTQYF; CDR3 DNA: TGTGCCAGCACCCTAGCGGGGACAGATACGCAGTATTTT; V gene: TRBV6-2/TRBV6-3; clone size: NA; D gene: TRBD2; J gene: TRBJ2-3
CDR3 protein: CASSPSPGQSTGELFF; CDR3 DNA: TGTGCCAGCAGCCCATCTCCGGGACAGTCCACCGGGGAGCTGTTTTTT; V gene: TRBV3-1; clone size: few; D gene: TRBD1; J gene: TRBJ2-2
CDR3 protein: CASSQVGGQGGNEQYF; CDR3 DNA: TGCGCCAGCAGCCAAGTTGGAGGGCAGGGAGGCAACGAGCAGTACTTC; V gene: TRBV4-1; clone size: few; D gene: NA; J gene: TRBJ2-7
CDR3 protein: CASSQDVADYEQYF; CDR3 DNA: TGTGCCAGCAGCCAAGATGTCGCGGATTACGAGCAGTACTTC; V gene: TRBV4-2; clone size: few; D gene: NA; J gene: TRBJ2-7
CDR3 protein: CASSYGTGVAQYF; CDR3 DNA: TGTGCCAGCAGTTACGGGACAGGGGTGGCGCAGTATTTT; V gene: TRBV6-5; clone size: NA; D gene: TRBD1; J gene: TRBJ2-3
CDR3 protein: CASSLRRGHSPLHF; CDR3 DNA: TGTGCCAGCAGCCTTCGTAGGGGTCATTCACCCCTCCACTTT; V gene: TRBV6-5; clone size: few; D gene: NA; J gene: TRBJ1-6
CDR3 protein: CASSFLSGGADGYTF; CDR3 DNA: TGTGCCAGCAGCTTCTTGTCAGGGGGCGCCGATGGCTACACCTTC; V gene: TRBV7-2; clone size: NA; D gene: TRBD1; J gene: TRBJ1-2
CDR3 protein: CASGQVNQPQNF; CDR3 DNA: TGTGCCAGCGGACAGGTGAATCAGCCCCAGAATTTT; V gene: TRBV28; clone size: NA; D gene: TRBD1; J gene: TRBJ1-5
CDR3 protein: CASSLEQGVDEQYF; CDR3 DNA: TGTGCCAGCAGCTTGGAACAGGGAGTCGACGAGCAGTACTTC; V gene: TRBV5-5; clone size: few; D gene: NA; J gene: TRBJ2-7
CDR3 protein: CASRRRGAYNEQFF; CDR3 DNA: TGCGCCAGCAGGCGGCGGGGCGCCTACAATGAGCAGTTCTTC; V gene: TRBV5-1; clone size: NA; D gene: NA; J gene: TRBJ2-1
CDR3 protein: CSLAGAVEHGQFF; CDR3 DNA: TGCAGCCTTGCGGGTGCCGTGGAGCACGGGCAGTTCTTC; V gene: TRBV29-1; clone size: NA; D gene: NA; J gene: TRBJ2-1
CDR3 protein: CASSYSGAADTQYF; CDR3 DNA: TGTGCCAGCAGCTATAGCGGGGCGGCAGATACGCAGTATTTT; V gene: TRBV7-2; clone size: few; D gene: TRBD2; J gene: TRBJ2-3
CDR3 protein: CASSGTDTNEKLFF; CDR3 DNA: TGTGCCAGCAGCGGGACAGATACTAATGAAAAACTGTTTTTT; V gene: TRBV7-9; clone size: few; D gene: TRBD1; J gene: TRBJ1-4
CDR3 protein: CSAPGLARNEQFF; CDR3 DNA: TGCAGTGCCCCGGGACTAGCGCGTAATGAGCAGTTCTTC; V gene: TRBV20-1; clone size: NA; D gene: TRBD2; J gene: TRBJ2-1
CDR3 protein: CASSLYGRERDEQYF; CDR3 DNA: TGCGCCAGCAGCTTGTACGGCAGGGAACGGGACGAGCAGTACTTC; V gene: TRBV5-1; clone size: few; D gene: NA; J gene: TRBJ2-7
CDR3 protein: CASSFSDRGETEAFF; CDR3 DNA: TGTGCCAGCAGTTTTAGTGACAGGGGGGAAACTGAAGCTTTCTTT; V gene: TRBV12-3/TRBV12-4; clone size: few; D gene: TRBD1; J gene: TRBJ1-1
CDR3 protein: CASRGGTAGNTEAFF; CDR3 DNA: TGTGCCAGCAGGGGAGGGACCGCTGGGAACACTGAAGCTTTCTTT; V gene: TRBV6-1; clone size: many; D gene: NA; J gene: TRBJ1-1
CDR3 protein: CSARTRLGNQPQHF; CDR3 DNA: TGCAGTGCTCGGACTCGGCTAGGCAATCAGCCCCAGCATTTT; V gene: TRBV20-1; clone size: NA; D gene: NA; J gene: TRBJ1-5
CDR3 protein: CASSQGGGHQETQYF; CDR3 DNA: TGCGCCAGCAGCCAAGGGGGGGGACACCAAGAGACCCAGTACTTC; V gene: TRBV4-1; clone size: few; D gene: TRBD2; J gene: TRBJ2-5
CDR3 protein: CASSTLTGARGNYGYTF; CDR3 DNA: TGTGCCAGCAGCACCCTGACAGGGGCCAGGGGCAACTATGGCTACACCTTC; V gene: TRBV4-2; clone size: many; D gene: TRBD1; J gene: TRBJ1-2
CDR3 protein: CASSYGRSSYNEQFF; CDR3 DNA: TGTGCCAGCAGTTATGGCAGAAGCTCCTACAATGAGCAGTTCTTC; V gene: TRBV6-5; clone size: few; D gene: NA; J gene: TRBJ2-1
CDR3 protein: CASSSDREAEAKNIQYF; CDR3 DNA: TGCGCCAGCAGCTCGGACAGGGAGGCGGAAGCCAAAAACATTCAGTACTTC; V gene: TRBV5-1; clone size: few; D gene: TRBD1; J gene: TRBJ2-4
CDR3 protein: CASSEYRTGGYNEQFF; CDR3 DNA: TGTGCCAGCAGTGAATATAGGACGGGAGGCTACAATGAGCAGTTCTTC; V gene: TRBV25-1; clone size: NA; D gene: TRBD2; J gene: TRBJ2-1
CDR3 protein: CASSHLGWGAPDEKLFF; CDR3 DNA: TGTGCCAGCAGCCACCTTGGATGGGGGGCGCCTGATGAAAAACTGTTTTTT; V gene: TRBV3-1; clone size: few; D gene: NA; J gene: TRBJ1-4